The next 9 T cell receptor beta chains were all read from a single sample in a study of immune evolution from preneoplasia to lung adenocarcinoma. Assay: immunoSEQ multiplex PCR; the TCRdb copy retains only in-frame clones and omits some. The data contain about 5,600 clones, around three quarters of them seen just once; the ten biggest clones take up more than 9%. The sample comprised FFPE lung adenocarcinoma in situ tissue. The receptors derive from a person aged 55-80 years with lung adenocarcinoma.

This clone is large (0.1 to 1%) in the sample. The rearrangement links TRBV28 to TRBJ1-5; maybe TRBD1 (5 bases). Germline CDR1 reads MDHEN; CDR2 reads SYDVKM. V lost 5 bases, J lost 0 bases, and 8 bases lay in between. This CDR3 comprises 14 residues. In DNA, the CDR3 is TGTGCCAGCAGTCGGGGGGTTAGCAATCAGCCCCAGCATTTT. It is translated as CASSRGVSNQPQHF.

This chain uses TRBV7-2 with TRBJ2-3, with 10 bases identical to TRBD2. Per germline, CDR1 SGHTA and CDR2 FQGNSA. The junction had 5 bases not matched to a gene; V was cut back by 5 bases and J by 3 bases. This CDR3 is built from 15 residues. Here the CDR3 DNA reads TGTGCCAGCAGCAGAGAAGCGGGGGGGACAGATACGCAGTATTTT. Residues: CASSREAGGTDTQYF.

The rearrangement links TRBV5-1 to TRBJ1-1; no reliable D call. V gave up 0 bases and J gave up 1 base, with 7 bases separating them. The CDR3 has 14 amino acids. Germline V CDR1 and CDR2: SGHRS, YFSETQ. The CDR3 bases are TGCGCCAGCAGCTTGGAGTCAGCGAACACTGAAGCTTTCTTT. This sequence encodes CASSLESANTEAFF.

The V gene is TRBV2, the J gene TRBJ2-7; D call uncertain. The V end lost 6 bases, the J end lost 3 bases, and 9 bases lay between the germline ends. The CDR3 has 12 amino acids. CDR1 SNHLY and CDR2 FYNNEI come from the germline V gene. CDR3 bases: TGTGCCAGCAGAGGACGTCGCTACGAGCAGTACTTC. Amino acids: CASRGRRYEQYF.

This clone was observed a handful of times. This sequence joins TRBV28 and TRBJ2-4; TRBD2 might be the D (6 bases). V gave up 2 bases and J gave up 3 bases, with 14 bases separating them. CDR1 and CDR2 from the germline V gene are MDHEN and SYDVKM. The CDR3 length is 16 residues. The CDR3: CASSLEMGGGKNIQYF. The CDR3 DNA reads as TGTGCCAGCAGTTTAGAAATGGGGGGAGGCAAAAACATTCAGTACTTC. Complete variable domain (other parts from reference TRBV28 and TRBJ2-4): DVKVTQSSRYLVKRTGEKVFLECVQDMDHENMFWYRQDPGLGLRLIYFSYDVKMKEKGDIPEGYSVSREKKERFSLILESASTNQTSMYLCASSLEMGGGKNIQYFGAGTRLSVL.

This chain links TRBV7-6 with TRBJ1-2; possibly TRBD1 for D (6 bases). The CDR3 consists of 14 residues. CDR1 SGHVS and CDR2 FNYEAQ come from the germline V gene. The V end lost 1 base, the J end lost 3 bases, and 9 bases lay between the germline ends. CDR3 amino acids: CASSLGAGDYGYTF. In DNA form, the CDR3 reads TGTGCCAGCAGCTTAGGAGCAGGGGACTATGGCTACACCTTC. The whole variable domain, remainder taken from reference TRBV7-6 and TRBJ1-2, is GAGVSQSPRYKVTKRGQDVALRCDPISGHVSLYWYRQALGQGPEFLTYFNYEAQQDKSGLPNDRFSAERPEGSISTLTIQRTEQRDSAMYRCASSLGAGDYGYTFGSGTRLTVV.

This clone was seen only once. The chain recombines TRBV9 with TRBJ2-1, with a weak D call TRBD2 (5 bases). This CDR3 contains 15 residues. V lost 3 bases, J lost 4 bases, and 14 bases lay in between. Germline loops: CDR1 SGDLS, CDR2 YYNGEE. CDR3 in amino acids: CASSATRTSYNEQFF. The CDR3 DNA sequence: TGTGCCAGCAGCGCCACCCGGACTTCTTACAATGAGCAGTTCTTC.

V and J are TRBV18 and TRBJ2-7, with D maybe TRBD1 (5 bases). Trimming pared 6 bases from V and 4 bases from J, leaving 19 bases between. The V gene's germline CDR1 is KGHSH and CDR2 LQKENI. The CDR3 sequence is 15 residues long. As DNA, the CDR3 is TGTGCCAGCTCCAGAAACTCAGGGTCTCAATACGAGCAGTACTTC. It translates to CASSRNSGSQYEQYF.

The V gene is TRBV5-6, the J gene TRBJ2-3, with D possibly TRBD2 on 6 matching bases. V was shortened by 3 bases and J by 3 bases, with 8 bases between the two germline ends. This CDR3 is 13 amino acids long. The germline V gene encodes CDR1 SGHDT and CDR2 YYEEEE. This CDR3 reads CASSSRGTDTQYF. CDR3 nucleotides: TGTGCCAGCAGCTCGCGGGGAACAGATACGCAGTATTTT.